These T cell receptor beta chains were read from a single sample in a study of cytomegalovirus exposure and HLA in healthy donors. Profiling relied on immunoSEQ multiplex PCR, and the TCRdb table lists in-frame clones only, not all of them. The sample consists of under 200,000 clones, about 80% of them appearing once. What was sequenced was PBMCs. These receptors were collected from a man aged 50-59 years in good health and CMV-seropositive. The conserved cysteine and the conserved F or W are not part of the CDR3 here. The order of the fields is V gene, clone size, CDR3 protein. Some rows mark clone size as missing; the rest say once, few, many or name a class of expanded clone.

TRBV5-1 - ASSLAGGIETQY
TRBV25-1 few ASSEKGQVLNTEAF
TRBV15 once ATSRVGGPGANVLT
TRBV27 - ASRYRGPFSYNEQF
TRBV7-8 - ASSLGREPYGYT
TRBV9 - ASSAGQEETQY
TRBV28 - ASLAAGQDEQY
TRBV12-5 - ASGLGETQY
TRBV28 few ASSFRLAGNEQF
TRBV14 - ASSLFGDLNEQF
TRBV11-1 - ASSSGLNPADTQY
TRBV4-3 - ASSPGTIQETQY
TRBV7-2 - ASSHQGGEQY
TRBV4-2 few ASSQSSGGYNEQF
TRBV19 - ASSRTGINSPLH
TRBV2 - ASSEMGGYT
TRBV4-1 - ASSQEYTSGNEQF
TRBV2 - ASSRDRAYEQY
TRBV7-6 - ASSRTEGRDGYT
TRBV28 - ASSLPKNTIY
TRBV6-5 - AVRGMDTQY
TRBV21-1 - ASSMGQGKVGQPQH
TRBV6-6 - ASRSFLNTEAF
TRBV9 - ASSASQGEGNYGYT
TRBV7-2 - ASSLSSGTGVYEQY
TRBV6-1 - ATDNQGTNQPQH
TRBV5-5 few ASSLEGGGQPQH
TRBV9 - ASSVVGGDLKSSYNEQF
TRBV20-1 - SLSRGNTIY
TRBV6-4 few ASSPPGQDINEQF
TRBV30 few AWSLNSSPYQPQH
TRBV6-1 - ASGARTGSYEQY
TRBV11-2 - ASSDGTGGRETQY
TRBV4-2 - ASSQSGAAKNTEAF
TRBV20-1 - SPNEQF
TRBV2 - ASSGSDEGIRFEKLF
TRBV5-6 once ASSFGQGVQF
TRBV7-2 once ASSGLAGGLEQY
TRBV5-1 once ASSSGQKDSPLH
TRBV2 - ARRTVYNEQF
TRBV7-2 - ASSQDRATEAF
TRBV5-1 - ASSLAAGSRIQY
TRBV27 - ASSSRQGWQETQY
TRBV4-3 - ASSQAGTGNSYGYT
TRBV7-9 - SSSLEANTGELF
TRBV9 - ASSAFGTSGVGETQY
TRBV5-1 - ASSLAGTGGLATDTQY
TRBV6-5 - ASSSQAAGNQPQH
TRBV7-9 - ASSSLGQRMNTEAF
TRBV7-9 - ASSQGQGLGGYT
TRBV4-2 - ASSQDGLLEETQY
TRBV20-1 - SARKKSGYT
TRBV6-6 - ASSGDRGQGYT
TRBV5-1 - ASSPTSGAPWRADTQY